Only a few counts were recorded for the clone carrying this T cell receptor (beta chain). This sample was included in a study of immune evolution from preneoplasia to lung adenocarcinoma. The table came from immunoSEQ multiplex PCR; TCRdb's copy has only in-frame clones and leaves some out. The sample includes fewer than 9,500 clones, roughly 80% of them seen just once. Histologic diagnosis was independently verified by two lung pathologists. The CDR3 extends over 11 amino acids. Trimming took 6 bases from V and 1 from J, leaving 6 bases between them. Germline V lookup: CDR1 DFQATT, CDR2 SNEGSKA (reference sequence).

Input material: FFPE invasive lung adenocarcinoma tissue. This rearrangement joins TRBV20-1 to TRBJ1-1; D call uncertain. This sequence was found in a person aged 50-69 years with lung adenocarcinoma. The CDR3 sequence: CSAVGNTEAFF. Here the CDR3 DNA reads TGCAGTGCGGTGGGGAACACTGAAGCTTTCTTT.